These 23 T cell receptor beta chains came from one sample sequenced in a study of beta chain features in type 1 diabetes. General study findings and limits: Moderate but significant shortening of TCRB CDR3s was recorded in all four CD4+ subsets from Type 1 diabetes patients.

Isolated RNA was reverse transcribed in full, so expressed TCRB transcripts were sequenced. The protocol was immunoSEQ multiplex PCR, while the TCRdb copy is restricted to in-frame clones and leaves out a portion. The table shows over 150,000 clones, with around 8% occurring only once. These TCRs' antigens remain unknown. Sequencing was done on a sample of central memory CD4+ T cells from blood. These receptor sequences come from a woman between 40 and 55 years old with type 1 diabetes.

Only a few counts were recorded for this clone. This chain's CDR3 is CAIRYRDGYGYTF. CDR3 nucleotides: TGTGCCATCAGGTACAGGGATGGCTATGGCTACACCTTC. The chain joins TRBV10-3 to TRBJ1-2, with a tentative D call TRBD1 (6 bases). This CDR3 is built from 13 residues. The germline V gene has CDR1 ENHRY and CDR2 SYGVKD. The V and J ends lost 6 bases and 4 bases respectively, with 12 bases between them.

The chain joins TRBV5-6 to TRBJ2-7; 7 bases fit TRBD1. Germline V gene sequence: CDR1 SGHDT, CDR2 YYEEEE. This CDR3 region has 16 residues. V lost 0 bases and J lost 0; bases outside the gene matches: 6. CDR3 coding DNA: TGTGCCAGCAGCTTGGGGTTCGCAGGGGGCTCCTACGAGCAGTACTTC. It codes for CASSLGFAGGSYEQYF.

CDR3 loop: CASSLGSGRTNEQFF. As DNA, the CDR3 is TGCGCCAGCAGCTTGGGAAGCGGGCGGACCAATGAGCAGTTCTTC. The rearrangement uses TRBV5-1 and TRBJ2-1; the D gene is possibly TRBD2 (6 bases). Germline V gene data show CDR1 as SGHRS and CDR2 as YFSETQ. Trimming left V 0 bases short and J 6 bases short, with 13 bases between. This CDR3 region has 15 residues.

This clone has a handful of counts. The chain links TRBV9 to TRBJ1-1; D gene ambiguous. The ends were cut back, 0 bases at V and 4 bases at J, with 10 bases in the middle. Per the germline V gene, CDR1 is SGDLS and CDR2 is YYNGEE. The CDR3 is 14 residues long. The CDR3 loop is CASSVAEGPTEAFF. The CDR3 nucleotides are TGTGCCAGCAGCGTAGCGGAGGGTCCCACTGAAGCTTTCTTT.

V usage is TRBV28 and J usage is TRBJ1-1; D perhaps matches TRBD1 (5 bases). CDR3 length equals 13 residues. Trimming left V 7 bases short and J 6 bases short, with 15 bases between. The V gene's germline CDR1 is MDHEN and CDR2 SYDVKM. CDR3 in DNA: TGTGCCAGCAATACAGACAGCCCACCTGAAGCTTTCTTT. This sequence encodes CASNTDSPPEAFF.

In its sample, this clone was seen a few times. The V and J genes are TRBV7-3 and TRBJ1-1; D possibly corresponds to TRBD1 (6 bases). V was clipped by 5 bases and J by 2 bases, with 9 bases between them. CDR1 is SGHTA, CDR2 FQGTGA, per germline. This CDR3 spans 13 amino acids. This CDR3 reads CASSADSNTEAFF. The CDR3 DNA follows: TGTGCCAGCAGCGCGGACAGTAACACTGAAGCTTTCTTT.

This rearrangement joins TRBV23-1 to TRBJ2-7; weak D call: TRBD1 (5 bases). TRBV23-1 qualifies as an ORF whose function is uncertain. Trimming stripped 1 base from V and 0 bases from J, with 7 bases between. This CDR3 comprises 14 residues. Here the CDR3 DNA reads TGCGCCAGCAGTCAATTCGACAGCTCCTACGAGCAGTACTTC. Translating it yields CASSQFDSSYEQYF.

This clone was observed a handful of times. The chain couples TRBV5-4 to TRBJ2-7, with TRBD1 matching over 9 bases. V was pared by 4 bases and J by 6 bases, with 8 bases of the junction left unmatched. Per the germline V gene, CDR1 is SGHNT and CDR2 is YYREEE (reference sequence). This CDR3 is built from 14 residues. The CDR3 DNA follows: TGTGCCAGCAGCGGGAGGACAGGGGCCGGCGAGCAGTACTTC. It translates to CASSGRTGAGEQYF.

J is TRBJ1-5 and V is TRBV18; 9 nucleotides line up with TRBD1. The CDR3 is 15 residues long. Per germline, CDR1 KGHSH and CDR2 LQKENI. V was clipped by 4 bases and J by 2 bases; unmatched bases: 3. The CDR3 nucleotides read TGTGCCAGCTCACTACAGGGGGCGGGCAATCAGCCCCAGCATTTT. Amino acid sequence: CASSLQGAGNQPQHF.

This clone has just a few counts. The chain combines TRBV7-3 with TRBJ1-2; D call uncertain. There are 15 residues in the CDR3. V was pared by 0 bases and J by 3 bases, with 11 bases between. Germline-derived CDR1 and CDR2 are SGHTA and FQGTGA. The CDR3 region has the DNA TGTGCCAGCAGCTTAACGGGCGCTCGCGACTATGGCTACACCTTC. Its protein is CASSLTGARDYGYTF.

This clone appeared a few times. The chain uses TRBV18 and TRBJ2-6, with 8 bases lining up with TRBD1. CDR3 length: 18 residues. V was clipped by 0 bases and J by 2 bases; unmatched bases: 6. Germline V CDR1 and CDR2: KGHSH, LQKENI. In DNA, the CDR3 is TGTGCCAGCTCACCACCGGACCAGGGGGCAGCTGGGGCCAACGTCCTGACTTTC. This gives the protein CASSPPDQGAAGANVLTF.

The table lists this clone with a few counts. This chain connects TRBV28 to TRBJ2-3, with D possibly matching TRBD1 (5 bases). There are 15 residues in the CDR3. CDR1 MDHEN and CDR2 SYDVKM come from the germline V gene. The V and J ends lost 3 bases and 6 bases respectively, with 16 bases between them. In nucleotides, the CDR3 is TGTGCCAGCAGTTTGGGGCAAGCCGAGGCGGATACGCAGTATTTT. Its translation: CASSLGQAEADTQYF.

Here the CDR3 DNA reads TGCAGCGCCCTCCGGGTCGTGGAGACTGAAGCTTTCTTT. It yields the protein CSALRVVETEAFF. The rearrangement joins TRBV29-1 to TRBJ1-1; D gene ambiguous. V lost 7 bases to trimming and J lost 5 bases, with 17 bases between them. The germline CDR1 and CDR2 sequences are SQVTM and ANQGSEA. The CDR3 length is 13 residues.

This rearrangement joins TRBV2 to TRBJ1-4; tentative D call: TRBD1 (6 bases). The V gene's germline CDR1 is SNHLY and CDR2 FYNNEI. The CDR3 is 14 amino acids. V shed 6 bases and J shed 6 bases, with 14 bases lying between them. The CDR3 protein is CASRYRAGDEKLFF. As DNA, the CDR3 is TGTGCCAGCAGATACAGGGCAGGAGATGAAAAACTGTTTTTT. The whole variable domain, remainder taken from reference TRBV2 and TRBJ1-4, is EPEVTQTPSHQVTQMGQEVILRCVPISNHLYFYWYRQILGQKVEFLVSFYNNEISEKSEIFDDQFSVERPDGSNFTLKIRSTKLEDSAMYFCASRYRAGDEKLFFGSGTQLSVL.

This clone has only a few counts. The junction departs from germline at one end; a sequencing error may be responsible. The chain employs TRBV30 and TRBJ1-5; D is perhaps TRBD1 (5 bases). From germline, CDR1 is GTSNPN and CDR2 SVGIG (reference sequence). CDR3 length: 13 amino acids. The CDR3 here is CAWNTQGNQPQHF. The CDR3 DNA reads as TGTGCCTGGAATACTCAGGGCAACCAGCCCCAGCATTTT.

The table lists this clone with a few counts. This chain links TRBV28 with TRBJ2-7; perhaps TRBD2 as D (5 bases). The CDR3 totals 15 residues. Germline CDR1 reads MDHEN; CDR2 reads SYDVKM. Trimming left V 5 bases short and J 6 bases short, with 20 bases between. CDR3 sequence: CASSKRVGLLGEQYF. CDR3 nucleotide sequence: TGTGCCAGCAGTAAGAGGGTAGGTTTACTCGGCGAGCAGTACTTC.

The chain combines TRBV19 with TRBJ1-2; 7 positions match TRBD1. After removal of 5 bases from V and 4 bases from J, the junction contained 4 bases not matched to a gene. This CDR3 is 13 amino acids long. The germline V gene encodes CDR1 LNHDA and CDR2 SQIVND (reference sequence). Here the CDR3 reads CASSSTGSYGYTF. DNA for the CDR3: TGTGCCAGTAGTTCGACAGGGAGCTATGGCTACACCTTC.

This clone was counted a few times. V is TRBV5-1 and J is TRBJ2-1; D is undetermined. The CDR3 loop spans 15 amino acids. Trimming took 2 bases from V and 3 from J, leaving 12 bases between them. The V gene's germline CDR1 is SGHRS and CDR2 YFSETQ. CDR3 DNA sequence: TGCGCCAGCAGCTTAGGCGACGGAGACTACAATGAGCAGTTCTTC. This encodes CASSLGDGDYNEQFF.

This clone was seen only a few times. This rearrangement joins TRBV7-9 to TRBJ2-2; 11 bases align to TRBD1. This CDR3 is 15 amino acids long. The junction had 6 bases not matched to a gene; V was cut back by 5 bases and J by 7 bases. The germline V gene encodes CDR1 SEHNR and CDR2 FQNEAQ (reference sequence). The CDR3 DNA follows: TGTGCCAGCAGCCCGGACAGGGGGCTTGGCGGGGAGCTGTTTTTT. Amino acids: CASSPDRGLGGELFF.

This clone was seen a handful of times. The chain has TRBV7-2 and TRBJ1-2; weak D call: TRBD1 (5 bases). The V gene lost 3 bases and the J gene lost 7 bases, with 18 bases spanning the gap. Germline V gene sequence: CDR1 SGHTA, CDR2 FQGNSA. The CDR3 loop spans 15 amino acids. CDR3 bases: TGTGCCAGCAGCTTGGGGGGAAGTTCTGGGTTTGGCTACACCTTC. It translates to CASSLGGSSGFGYTF.

The V call is TRBV5-1, the J call TRBJ2-1; D is uncertain. The germline V and J ends were trimmed by 0 bases and 0 bases, with 16 bases remaining between them. The V gene's germline CDR1 is SGHRS and CDR2 YFSETQ. The length of the CDR3 is 18 residues. DNA for the CDR3: TGCGCCAGCAGCTTGGGCCTATTGGGCTTTGGCTCCTACAATGAGCAGTTCTTC. Its protein is CASSLGLLGFGSYNEQFF.

V usage is TRBV6-5 and J usage is TRBJ2-7; 9 positions match TRBD1. This CDR3 spans 15 amino acids. V lost 0 bases and J lost 2; bases outside the gene matches: 2. Germline values: CDR1 MNHEY, CDR2 SVGAGI. The CDR3 DNA follows: TGTGCCAGCAGTTACTCGACAGGGGGACCCTACGAGCAGTACTTC. Its translation: CASSYSTGGPYEQYF.

This clone has more than one count but fewer than ten. CDR3 nucleotide sequence: TGTGCCAGTACGAAACAGGGAGTCGGGGAGCTGTTTTTT. Translating gives CASTKQGVGELFF. V usage is TRBV19 and J usage is TRBJ2-2, with a weak D call TRBD1 (6 bases). The CDR3 covers 13 residues. V was clipped by 7 bases and J by 7 bases, with 13 bases between them. CDR1 LNHDA and CDR2 SQIVND come from the germline V gene (reference sequence).